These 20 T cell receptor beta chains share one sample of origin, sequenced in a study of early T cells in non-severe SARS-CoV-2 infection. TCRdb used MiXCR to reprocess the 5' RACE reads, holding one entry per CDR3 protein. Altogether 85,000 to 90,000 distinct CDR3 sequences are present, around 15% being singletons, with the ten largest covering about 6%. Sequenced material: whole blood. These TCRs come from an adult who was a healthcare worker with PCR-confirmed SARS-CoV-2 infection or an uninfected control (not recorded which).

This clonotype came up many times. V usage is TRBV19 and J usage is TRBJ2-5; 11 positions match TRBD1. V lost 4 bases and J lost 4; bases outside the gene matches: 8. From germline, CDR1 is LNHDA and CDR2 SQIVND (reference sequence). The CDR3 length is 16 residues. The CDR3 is CASSSGTGGPRETQYF. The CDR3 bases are TGTGCCAGTAGTAGCGGGACAGGGGGACCCCGAGAGACCCAGTACTTC.

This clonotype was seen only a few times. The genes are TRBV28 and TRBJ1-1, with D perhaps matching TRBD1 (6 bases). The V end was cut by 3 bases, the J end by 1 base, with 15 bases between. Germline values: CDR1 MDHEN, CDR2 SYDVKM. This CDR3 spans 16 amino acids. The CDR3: CASSLGGGQWNTEAFF. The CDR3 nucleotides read TGTGCCAGCAGTTTGGGCGGCGGACAGTGGAACACTGAAGCTTTCTTT.

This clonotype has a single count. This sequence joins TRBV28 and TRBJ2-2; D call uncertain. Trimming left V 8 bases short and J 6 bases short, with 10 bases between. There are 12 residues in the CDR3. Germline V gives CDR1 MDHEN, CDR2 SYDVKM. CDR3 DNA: TGTGCCAGCGTCACGGAGCCCGGGGAGCTGTTTTTT. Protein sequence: CASVTEPGELFF.

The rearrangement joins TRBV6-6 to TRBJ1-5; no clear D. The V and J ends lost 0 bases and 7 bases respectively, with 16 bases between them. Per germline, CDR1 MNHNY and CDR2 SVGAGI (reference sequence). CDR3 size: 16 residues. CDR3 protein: CASSYSSRRGGQPQHF. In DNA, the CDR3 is TGTGCCAGCAGTTACTCGAGCCGGAGAGGAGGACAGCCCCAGCATTTT.

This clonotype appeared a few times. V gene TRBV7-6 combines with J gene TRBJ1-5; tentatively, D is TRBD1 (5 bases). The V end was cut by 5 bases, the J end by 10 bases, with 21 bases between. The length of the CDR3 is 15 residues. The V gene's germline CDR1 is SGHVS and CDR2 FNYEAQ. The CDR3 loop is CASSITGTPGLPQHF. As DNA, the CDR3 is TGTGCCAGCAGCATTACCGGGACCCCCGGGCTCCCCCAGCATTTT. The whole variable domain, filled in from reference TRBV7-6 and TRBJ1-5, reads GAGVSQSPRYKVTKRGQDVALRCDPISGHVSLYWYRQALGQGPEFLTYFNYEAQQDKSGLPNDRFSAERPEGSISTLTIQRTEQRDSAMYRCASSITGTPGLPQHFGDGTRLSIL.

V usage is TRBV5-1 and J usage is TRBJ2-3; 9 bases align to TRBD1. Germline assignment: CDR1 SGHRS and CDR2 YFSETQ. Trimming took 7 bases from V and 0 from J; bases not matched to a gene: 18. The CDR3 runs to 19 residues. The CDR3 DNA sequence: TGCGCCAGCTGGTGGGACAGGGTATTGGAGTTTCCAAGCACAGATACGCAGTATTTT. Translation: CASWWDRVLEFPSTDTQYF.

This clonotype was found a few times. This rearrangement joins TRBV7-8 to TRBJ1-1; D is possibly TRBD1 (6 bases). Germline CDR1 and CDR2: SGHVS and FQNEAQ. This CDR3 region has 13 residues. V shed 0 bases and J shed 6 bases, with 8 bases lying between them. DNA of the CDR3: TGTGCCAGCAGCTTAGCGGAGGGGGCTGAAGCTTTCTTT. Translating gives CASSLAEGAEAFF.

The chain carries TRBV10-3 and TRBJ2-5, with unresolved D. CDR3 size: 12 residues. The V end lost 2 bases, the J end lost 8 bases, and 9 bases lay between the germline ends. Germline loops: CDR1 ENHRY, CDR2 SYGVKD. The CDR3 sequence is CAISEPQKTQYF. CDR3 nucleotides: TGTGCCATCAGTGAGCCCCAGAAAACCCAGTACTTC.

CDR3 region: CSASNREYEQYF. The CDR3 DNA is TGCAGTGCTAGTAACAGGGAATACGAGCAGTACTTC. The chain recombines TRBV20-1 with TRBJ2-7; the D gene is possibly TRBD1 (6 bases). Trimming stripped 3 bases from V and 4 bases from J, with 10 bases between. CDR3 length: 12 residues. CDR1 is DFQATT, CDR2 SNEGSKA, per germline (reference sequence).

CDR3 nucleotide sequence: TGTGCCAGCAGCCAAGATCTGACAGCCCCGGGGGAGCAGTACTTC. It translates to CASSQDLTAPGEQYF. This sequence joins TRBV14 and TRBJ2-7; D possibly matches TRBD1 or TRBD2 (5 bases each). Germline V gene sequence: CDR1 SGHDN, CDR2 FVKESK. V gave up 0 bases and J gave up 7 bases, with 16 bases separating them. This CDR3 has 15 residues.

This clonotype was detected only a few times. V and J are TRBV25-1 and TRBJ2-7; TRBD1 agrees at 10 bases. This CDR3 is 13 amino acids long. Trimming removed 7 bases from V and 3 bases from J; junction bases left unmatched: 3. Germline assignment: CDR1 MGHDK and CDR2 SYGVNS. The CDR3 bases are TGTGCCAGCAATGGGGACAGGGGCTACGAGCAGTACTTC. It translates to CASNGDRGYEQYF.

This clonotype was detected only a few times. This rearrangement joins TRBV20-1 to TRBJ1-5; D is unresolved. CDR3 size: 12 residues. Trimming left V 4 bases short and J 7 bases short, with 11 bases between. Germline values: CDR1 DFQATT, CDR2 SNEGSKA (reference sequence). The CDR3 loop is CSATVPTQPQHF. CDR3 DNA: TGCAGTGCTACAGTCCCGACCCAGCCCCAGCATTTT.

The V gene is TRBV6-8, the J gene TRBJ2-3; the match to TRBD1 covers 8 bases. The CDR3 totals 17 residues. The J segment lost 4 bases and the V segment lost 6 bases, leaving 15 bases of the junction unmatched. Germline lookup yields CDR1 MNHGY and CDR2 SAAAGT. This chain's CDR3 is CASSLHGSGGCADTQYF. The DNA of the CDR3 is TGTGCCAGCAGCTTACATGGATCAGGGGGCTGCGCAGATACGCAGTATTTT.

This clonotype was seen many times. The CDR3 protein is CASRSRVSGANVLTF. The CDR3 DNA reads as TGTGCCAGCAGGAGCAGGGTTTCGGGGGCCAACGTCCTGACTTTC. V and J are TRBV28 and TRBJ2-6; TRBD1 is a possible D gene (5 bases). The CDR3 extends over 15 amino acids. Germline values: CDR1 MDHEN, CDR2 SYDVKM. The V gene lost 6 bases and the J gene lost 4 bases, with 13 bases spanning the gap.

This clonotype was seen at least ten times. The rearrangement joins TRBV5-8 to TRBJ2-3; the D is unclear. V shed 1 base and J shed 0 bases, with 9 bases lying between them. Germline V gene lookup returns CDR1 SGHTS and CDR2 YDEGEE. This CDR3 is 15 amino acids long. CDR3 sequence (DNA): TGTGCCAGCAGCTTGTGGCAAACTAGCACAGATACGCAGTATTTT. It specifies CASSLWQTSTDTQYF.

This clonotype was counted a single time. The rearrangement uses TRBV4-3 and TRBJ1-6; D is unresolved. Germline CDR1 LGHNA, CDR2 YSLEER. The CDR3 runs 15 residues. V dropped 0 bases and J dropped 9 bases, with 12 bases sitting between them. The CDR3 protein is CASSQDRGDFSPLHF. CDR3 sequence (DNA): TGCGCCAGCAGCCAAGATCGCGGAGACTTTTCACCCCTCCACTTT.

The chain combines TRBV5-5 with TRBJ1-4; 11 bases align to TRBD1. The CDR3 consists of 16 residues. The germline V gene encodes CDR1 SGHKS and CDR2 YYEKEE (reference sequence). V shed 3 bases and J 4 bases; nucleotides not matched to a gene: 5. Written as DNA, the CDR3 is TGTGCCAGCAGCTCCGGACAGGGGGCGAATAATGAAAAACTGTTTTTT. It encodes CASSSGQGANNEKLFF.

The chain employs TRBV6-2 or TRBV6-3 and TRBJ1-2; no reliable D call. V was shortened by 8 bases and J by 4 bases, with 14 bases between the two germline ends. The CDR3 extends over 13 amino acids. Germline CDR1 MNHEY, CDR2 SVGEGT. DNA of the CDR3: TGTGCCAGCCGTCCCGGGGTGGGCTATGGCTACACCTTC. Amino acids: CASRPGVGYGYTF.

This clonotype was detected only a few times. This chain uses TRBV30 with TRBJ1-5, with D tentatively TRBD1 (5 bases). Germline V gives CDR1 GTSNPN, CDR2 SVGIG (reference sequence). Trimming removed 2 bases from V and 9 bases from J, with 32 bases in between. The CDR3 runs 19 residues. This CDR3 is CAWSPLPRDYRPTTWPQHF. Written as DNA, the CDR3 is TGTGCCTGGAGTCCACTCCCCAGGGATTATAGGCCAACCACATGGCCCCAGCATTTT.

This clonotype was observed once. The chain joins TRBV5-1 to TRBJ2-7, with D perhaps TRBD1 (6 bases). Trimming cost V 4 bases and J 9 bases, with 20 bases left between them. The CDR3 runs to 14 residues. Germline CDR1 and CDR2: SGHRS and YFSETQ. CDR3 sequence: CASSPLDTSGAQYF. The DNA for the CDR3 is TGCGCCAGCAGCCCTTTGGACACCTCAGGGGCGCAGTACTTC.